This T cell receptor beta chain derives from a study of PD-L1 blockade in urothelial cancer. Study-wide background: Male sex and bladder-origin urothelial cancer characterized twenty-five of the 29 patients. It was at 3 weeks (second dose) and 6 weeks after treatment start that blood was analyzed.

V lost 2 bases and J 5 bases, leaving 7 bases between the germline ends. Germline V gives CDR1 SGHVS, CDR2 FNYEAQ. There are 13 residues in the CDR3. The time point denotes: peripheral blood 6 weeks after treatment start. Here immunoSEQ multiplex PCR was the method, and the copy in TCRdb shows in-frame clones only, minus some. The data hold 120,000 or so clones, with about 83% observed a single time. The sample was PBMCs, taken around atezolizumab (anti-PD-L1) treatment. V and J are TRBV7-6 and TRBJ2-1, with D uncertain. The TCR sequence derives from a man aged 50-59 years with urothelial cancer. CDR3 bases: TGTGCCAGCAGCTTATTGGCCAACAATGAGCAGTTCTTC. Its protein is CASSLLANNEQFF.